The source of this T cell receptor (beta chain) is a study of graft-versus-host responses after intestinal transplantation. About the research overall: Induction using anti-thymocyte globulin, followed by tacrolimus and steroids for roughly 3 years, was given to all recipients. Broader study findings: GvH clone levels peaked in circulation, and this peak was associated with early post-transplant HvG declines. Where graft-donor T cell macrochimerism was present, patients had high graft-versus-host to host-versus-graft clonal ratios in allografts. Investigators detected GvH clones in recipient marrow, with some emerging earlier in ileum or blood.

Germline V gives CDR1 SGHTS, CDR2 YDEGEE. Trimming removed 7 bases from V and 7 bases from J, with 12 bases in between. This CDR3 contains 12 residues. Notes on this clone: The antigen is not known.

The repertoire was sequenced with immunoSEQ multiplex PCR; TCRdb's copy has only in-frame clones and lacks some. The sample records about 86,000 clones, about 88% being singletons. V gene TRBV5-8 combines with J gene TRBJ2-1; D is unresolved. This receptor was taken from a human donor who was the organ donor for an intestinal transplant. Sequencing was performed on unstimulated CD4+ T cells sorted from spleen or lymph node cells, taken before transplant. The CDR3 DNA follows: TGTGCCAGCCCGCCTAAATCTAATGAGCAGTTCTTC. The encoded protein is CASPPKSNEQFF.